These 9 T cell receptor beta chains came from one sample sequenced in a study of blood T cell repertoires in COVID-19. Sequencing was performed with immunoSEQ multiplex PCR; in TCRdb, only in-frame clones are kept and a portion is missing. The sample lists some 520,000 clones; roughly 89% were seen once. The sample consisted of peripheral blood. The receptor source for this set is a man aged 18 to 29 with COVID-19, enrolled during active disease.

The chain links TRBV7-2 to TRBJ2-1; 7 bases match TRBD2. The V segment lost 5 bases and the J segment 2 bases; nucleotides outside the gene matches: 6. In germline, CDR1 is SGHTA, CDR2 FQGNSA. The CDR3 has 15 residues. CDR3 DNA: TGTGCCAGCAGCCACTCGGGGGGAGCCTACAATGAGCAGTTCTTC. This gives the protein CASSHSGGAYNEQFF.

V usage is TRBV12-5 and J usage is TRBJ2-3, with unresolved D. Trimming shortened V by 1 base and J by 0 bases, and 11 bases separated the two germline ends. The CDR3 consists of 16 residues. Germline assignment: CDR1 LGHNT and CDR2 FRNRAP. In DNA form, the CDR3 reads TGTGCTAGTGGTTTGGCTATCCGATCTAGCACAGATACGCAGTATTTT. It codes for CASGLAIRSSTDTQYF.

The V call is TRBV19, the J call TRBJ1-3, with D unresolved. The CDR3 runs to 13 residues. Germline CDR1 is LNHDA and CDR2 is SQIVND (reference sequence). Deletions cut 0 bases from V and 5 bases from J, with 5 bases between. The CDR3, as DNA: TGTGCCAGTAGTATAGAGACACGAAACACCATATATTTT. It translates to CASSIETRNTIYF.

This clone has a count of ten or more. The chain couples TRBV6-5 to TRBJ1-2, with TRBD1 matching 8 bases. CDR1 and CDR2 from the germline V gene are MNHEY and SVGAGI. This CDR3 has 14 amino acids. Trimming took 4 bases from V and 7 from J; bases not matched to a gene: 8. CDR3 nucleotide sequence: TGTGCCAGCAGTTCCCGACAGGGGAGGGGTGGCTACACCTTC. Protein: CASSSRQGRGGYTF.

The chain has TRBV29-1 and TRBJ1-2; possibly TRBD1 for D (5 bases). CDR3 size: 12 residues. The germline CDR1 and CDR2 sequences are SQVTM and ANQGSEA. V lost 3 bases, J lost 5 bases, and 10 bases lay in between. In DNA form, the CDR3 reads TGCAGCGTTGAGGCAGGGCCGTATGGCTACACCTTC. It translates to CSVEAGPYGYTF.

This clone has just one count. In DNA, the CDR3 is TGTGCCAGCAGCCCCAGGGGTCTGGGCTACGAGCAGTACTTC. Its translation is CASSPRGLGYEQYF. The V call is TRBV11-1, the J call TRBJ2-7; perhaps TRBD1 as D (6 bases). CDR3 length: 14 residues. The V end lost 5 bases, the J end lost 3 bases, and 14 bases lay between the germline ends. Germline CDR1 is SGHAT and CDR2 is FQDESV (reference sequence).

This rearrangement joins TRBV11-2 to TRBJ1-1, with D maybe TRBD1 (5 bases). Per germline, CDR1 SGHAT and CDR2 FQNNGV. Trimming shortened V by 2 bases and J by 7 bases, and 14 bases separated the two germline ends. There are 14 residues in the CDR3. This CDR3 reads CASSLNARAYEAFF. The CDR3, as DNA: TGTGCCAGCAGCTTAAACGCCAGGGCCTATGAAGCTTTCTTT.

This chain connects TRBV27 to TRBJ1-2; the D is unclear. This CDR3 is built from 16 residues. The germline V and J ends were trimmed by 0 bases and 2 bases, with 13 bases remaining between them. Germline V gene sequence: CDR1 MNHEY, CDR2 SMNVEV (reference sequence). This chain's CDR3 is CASSLSEELKNYGYTF. The DNA for the CDR3 is TGTGCCAGCAGTTTATCGGAGGAGTTAAAGAACTATGGCTACACCTTC.

This rearrangement joins TRBV24-1 to TRBJ2-7; perhaps TRBD2 as D (6 bases). Trimming removed 3 bases at V and 3 bases at J, with 32 bases between. Germline assignment: CDR1 KGHDR and CDR2 SFDVKD. The CDR3 runs 21 residues. This CDR3 is CATSDPGCVVTSRRRVYEQYF. The DNA for the CDR3 is TGTGCCACCAGTGATCCGGGGTGTGTTGTTACTAGCCGTCGACGGGTCTACGAGCAGTACTTC.